The clone carrying this T cell receptor beta chain was detected a few times. The TCR beta CDR3 regions underwent amplification from RNA transcripts. HTBI primers were used in a first-round RT-PCR, which preceded a second-round multiplex PCR. TCRdb reprocessed the multiplex PCR reads with MiXCR, giving one entry per CDR3 protein. Altogether roughly 610,000 distinct CDR3 sequences are present, around a fifth being singletons, with the ten largest covering more than 5.5%. These data are taken from a study of Graves' ophthalmopathy and Graves' hyperthyroidism. Study overall: Investigators collected peripheral blood at initial diagnosis, before any treatment was given.

This CDR3 is built from 15 residues. Germline assignment: CDR1 MDHEN and CDR2 SYDVKM. V lost 7 bases and J lost 2, with 18 bases in between. Each diagnosis was determined on the basis of clinical symptoms, serum thyroxine, TRAb, thyroid ultrasound and orbital computed tomography. The source of this sequence is a woman aged 18-30 years with stable Graves' hyperthyroidism. Some clones in this sample may be carry-over from other donors' samples. The chain uses TRBV28 and TRBJ2-7; possible D gene TRBD2, 6 bases. Sequenced sample: peripheral blood. CDR3 in DNA: TGTGCCAGCACCCTCGGAGGAGGGGTCCCCTACGAGCAGTACTTC. This sequence encodes CASTLGGGVPYEQYF.